The rows below give T cell receptor beta chains drawn from one sample of a study of Ad26.COV2.S vaccination and SARS-CoV-2 variants. Produced via immunoSEQ multiplex PCR; TCRdb's table is partial and in-frame only. The data show about 350,000 clones, around nine tenths seen once. Sample: peripheral blood, taken in a trial of Ad26.COV2.S vaccine versus placebo. These receptors came from a person between 18 and 59 years old who received the Ad26.COV2.S COVID-19 vaccine or a placebo. Both conserved end residues are part of each CDR3. The D gene is left open where the match is weak. For some rows the clone size is stated as once, few or many, or as a class when expanded; others skip it.

abundance	v_gene	d_gene	j_gene	CDR3nt	CDR3aa
NA	TRBV7-9	TRBD1	TRBJ2-5	TGTGCCAGCATCCCCGGACAGGGAAAAGAGACCCAGTACTTC	CASIPGQGKETQYF
NA	TRBV5-1	NA	TRBJ2-3	TGCGCCAGCAGCTTGACAGTAACTAGCACAGATACGCAGTATTTT	CASSLTVTSTDTQYF
NA	TRBV30	NA	TRBJ2-3	TGTGCCTGGAGTATGGGGGGCGCAGATACGCAGTATTTT	CAWSMGGADTQYF
NA	TRBV7-9	NA	TRBJ1-1	TGTGCCAGCAGCTTCCGGGGGAACACTGAAGCTTTCTTT	CASSFRGNTEAFF
NA	TRBV7-9	NA	TRBJ2-1	TGTGCCAGCAGCTTAGTAGTGGGAGTGAACAATGAGCAGTTCTTC	CASSLVVGVNNEQFF
NA	TRBV27	TRBD1	TRBJ1-1	TGTGCCAGCAGTTCAGGGGGTCGGAACACTGAAGCTTTCTTT	CASSSGGRNTEAFF
NA	TRBV28	NA	TRBJ1-2	TGTGCCAGCACCTCCGGTACCAGTTTCCGTGGCTACACCTTC	CASTSGTSFRGYTF
NA	TRBV28	TRBD1	TRBJ2-1	TGTGCCAGCAGTTCTCAGGGGGCCTCCTACAATGAGCAGTTCTTC	CASSSQGASYNEQFF
NA	TRBV5-4	NA	TRBJ2-2	TGTGCCAGCAGCTTGATTGGGGGGCCCGGGGAGCTGTTTTTT	CASSLIGGPGELFF
NA	TRBV14	NA	TRBJ1-1	TGTGCCAGCAGCCAAGGAAACGGTAGGGACACTGAAGCTTTCTTT	CASSQGNGRDTEAFF
NA	TRBV20-1	NA	TRBJ2-3	TGCAGTGCCGTCCGGGGAGATACGCAGTATTTT	CSAVRGDTQYF
NA	TRBV9	NA	TRBJ2-2	TGTGCCAGCAGCGTACCCAGGAAGGGTTCGAACACCGGGGAGCTGTTTTTT	CASSVPRKGSNTGELFF
NA	TRBV5-5	TRBD1	TRBJ2-2	TGTGCCAGCAGCCCCACCCCCAGGACAGGGGGCGCCGGGGAGCTGTTTTTT	CASSPTPRTGGAGELFF
NA	TRBV24-1	NA	TRBJ2-3	TGTGCCACCAGCGACACAGATACGCAGTATTTT	CATSDTDTQYF
NA	TRBV6-2/TRBV6-3	NA	TRBJ1-1	TGTGCCAGCAGTTACTCTCTTGGTACTGTGAACACTGAAGCTTTCTTT	CASSYSLGTVNTEAFF
once	TRBV9	NA	TRBJ2-3	TGTGCCAGCAGCGGCGCTAAGGGGGGGAGCACAGATACGCAGTATTTT	CASSGAKGGSTDTQYF
NA	TRBV19	TRBD1	TRBJ1-1	TGTGCCAGTAGTTCGAGACAGGGCGAAGCTTTCTTT	CASSSRQGEAFF
NA	TRBV4-1	TRBD1	TRBJ1-4	TGCGCCAGCAGCCGCCGACAGGACAGGGAGGGTGAAAAACTGTTTTTT	CASSRRQDREGEKLFF
NA	TRBV13	TRBD2	TRBJ2-3	TGTGCCAGCAGCGGGACTAGCGGATACACAGATACGCAGTATTTT	CASSGTSGYTDTQYF
NA	TRBV11-2	TRBD1	TRBJ1-2	TGTGCCAGCAGCACCAGGACAGGGGGACTCTATGGCTACACCTTC	CASSTRTGGLYGYTF
NA	TRBV2	NA	TRBJ1-5	TGTGCCAGCAGTGAAGAGGGGAGGGAGAGCAATCAGCCCCAGCATTTT	CASSEEGRESNQPQHF
NA	TRBV12-5	NA	TRBJ2-7	TGTGCTAGTGCCTCGACAGGCTCCTACGAGCAGTACTTC	CASASTGSYEQYF
once	TRBV7-9	NA	TRBJ2-5	TGTGCCAGCAGCACCTTCAGGATACAAGAGACCCAGTACTTC	CASSTFRIQETQYF
NA	TRBV12-3/TRBV12-4	TRBD1	TRBJ1-1	TGTGCCAGCAGTACGCACGGGACAGCTGAAGCTTTCTTT	CASSTHGTAEAFF
NA	TRBV12-5	NA	TRBJ2-2	TGTGCTAGTGGTTCCTACGGGGGTACCGGGGAGCTGTTTTTT	CASGSYGGTGELFF
NA	TRBV6-5	TRBD1	TRBJ2-7	TGTGCCAGCGGGACAGCGCGACCCTACGAGCAGTACTTC	CASGTARPYEQYF
NA	TRBV3-1/TRBV3-2	NA	TRBJ2-7	TGTGCCAGCAGTGACGGCGGGAAGGGACGTTACGAGCAGTACTTC	CASSDGGKGRYEQYF
NA	TRBV28	TRBD1	TRBJ1-5	TGTGCCAGCTGGGGACAGGCTGGAAAGCCCCAGCATTTT	CASWGQAGKPQHF
NA	TRBV28	NA	TRBJ2-7	TGTGCCAGCAGGGATGGGACTCATGTTTTCTACGAGCAGTACTTC	CASRDGTHVFYEQYF
NA	TRBV27	NA	TRBJ1-1	TGTGCCAGCAGTCCCGGTGGTACTGAAGCTTTCTTT	CASSPGGTEAFF
NA	TRBV19	NA	TRBJ1-5	TGTGCCAGTAGTTTCGGGTCTGGCAATCAGCCCCAGCATTTT	CASSFGSGNQPQHF
NA	TRBV3-1/TRBV3-2	NA	TRBJ2-1	TGTGCCAGCAGCCAACATGCGTGGGGCAATGAGCAGTTCTTC	CASSQHAWGNEQFF
NA	TRBV13	NA	TRBJ1-1	TGTGCCAGCAGCCCTCGGACAGTCATGAACACTGAAGCTTTCTTT	CASSPRTVMNTEAFF
NA	TRBV14	NA	TRBJ2-2	TGTGCCAGCAGCCAAGTCGTCGGACTGAACACCGGGGAGCTGTTTTTT	CASSQVVGLNTGELFF
NA	TRBV5-7	TRBD1	TRBJ1-2	TGTGCCAGCAGCTTGAGGACAGGGAGCGATGGCTACACCTTC	CASSLRTGSDGYTF
NA	TRBV7-6	TRBD1	TRBJ2-2	TGTGCCAGCAGCTTAGGGCCAGGGGGCACCGGGGAGCTGTTTTTT	CASSLGPGGTGELFF
NA	TRBV7-2	NA	TRBJ2-2	TGTGCCAGCAGCTTAATTGGGCAGACGAACACCGGGGAGCTGTTTTTT	CASSLIGQTNTGELFF
many	TRBV27	NA	TRBJ1-2	TGTGCCAGCAAATCAGGGGTGTGGGCTAACTATGGCTACACCTTC	CASKSGVWANYGYTF
few	TRBV7-9	NA	TRBJ2-7	TGTGCCAGCAGCTTAGGCAGGTCCGGTAGCGAGCAGTACTTC	CASSLGRSGSEQYF
once	TRBV29-1	TRBD2	TRBJ2-1	TGCAGCATGGGCTGGCGGGAGGCATACAATGAGCAGTTCTTC	CSMGWREAYNEQFF
once	TRBV4-2	NA	TRBJ2-5	TGTGCCAGCAGCCAAGACGACCAAGAGACCCAGTACTTC	CASSQDDQETQYF
NA	TRBV9	TRBD2	TRBJ2-7	TGTGCCAGCAGCGTACAGGGCGGGAGTACCTACGAGCAGTACTTC	CASSVQGGSTYEQYF
NA	TRBV13	NA	TRBJ2-2	TGTGCCAGCAGCTTAACGAACACCGGGGAGCTGTTTTTT	CASSLTNTGELFF
NA	TRBV5-1	TRBD1	TRBJ2-5	TGCGCCAGCAGCTCAGCCCGGACAGGGGGACAAGAGACCCAGTACTTC	CASSSARTGGQETQYF
NA	TRBV5-1	NA	TRBJ2-6	TGCGCCAGCAGCTCCCTGGGGCGGCCTACAGCCAACGTCCTGACTTTC	CASSSLGRPTANVLTF
NA	TRBV28	NA	TRBJ1-3	TGTGCCTCCCGGTGGCCAGACGGAAACACCATATATTTT	CASRWPDGNTIYF
NA	TRBV2	TRBD2	TRBJ2-3	TGTGCCAGCAGTGCTCTGACCCTGCGGGAGGATGGAGATACGCAGTATTTT	CASSALTLREDGDTQYF
NA	TRBV28	NA	TRBJ2-7	TGTGCCAGCAGGCTAGGGAAAAGCTCAGCTGAGCAGTACTTC	CASRLGKSSAEQYF
NA	TRBV6-4	NA	TRBJ2-1	TGTGCCAGCAGGAGGGGTGCTCTCGACAATGAGCAGTTCTTC	CASRRGALDNEQFF
NA	TRBV4-1	TRBD1	TRBJ1-1	TGCGCCAGCAGCCAAATCCGGACAGGGCCTGAAGCTTTCTTT	CASSQIRTGPEAFF
NA	TRBV6-1	NA	TRBJ1-4	TGTGCCAGCAGTGAACGTGGGGCGCGGGCTAATGAAAAACTGTTTTTT	CASSERGARANEKLFF
NA	TRBV19	NA	TRBJ1-1	TGTGCCAGTAGTATTGAGCCCCGCGAAGCTTTCTTT	CASSIEPREAFF
NA	TRBV7-9	NA	TRBJ2-7	TGTGCCAGCATGCCCCTGGGGGGGGCGAGTGAGCAGTACTTC	CASMPLGGASEQYF
NA	TRBV4-1	TRBD1	TRBJ1-1	TGCGCCAGCAGCCGACCCAGGACAGGTCGCCCTGAAGCTTTCTTT	CASSRPRTGRPEAFF